This T cell receptor beta chain originates from a study of OX40 agonist ivuxolimab in advanced cancers. Study-wide context: Ivuxolimab was an agonistic, fully human IgG2 monoclonal antibody directed against OX40 (CD134), a costimulatory receptor. Intravenous ivuxolimab was administered to patients every 2 weeks at six dose levels: 0.01, 0.1, 0.3, 1.5, 3 and 10 mg/kg. Of the approximately 54 dose-escalation patients, hepatocellular carcinoma was present in approximately 20, melanoma in approximately 15, renal cell carcinoma in 9 and head and neck cancer in 9. In the dose-escalation cohort, roughly four fifths of patients were male, and the mean age was approximately 55 years, with a range of roughly 23 to 85. Patients were allowed to have had prior anti-PD-1, anti-PD-L1 or anti-CTLA-4 therapy, and around 41% of the dose-escalation patients had previously received checkpoint inhibitors. Partial responses occurred in three dose-escalation patients, of whom one had hepatocellular carcinoma and two had cutaneous melanoma. The purpose of peripheral TCRbeta sequencing was to test whether ivuxolimab changed TCR sequence diversity and led to clonal T-cell expansion. The paper covers the monotherapy dose-escalation part of the phase I ivuxolimab trial, which included N of about 56 patients. Summary of the overall study and its limitations: In the 0.1-3.0 mg/kg groups, partial responders were among the patients with the lowest normalized peripheral clonal expansion, particularly in CD8+ T cells. On average, CD8+ T cells showed more expanded clones than CD4+ T cells after ivuxolimab. Low levels of normalized T-cell clonal expansion were also seen in some patients who did not respond. At doses of 0.1 to 3.0 mg/kg, clonal expansion of both CD4+ and CD8+ blood T cells was observed from baseline to week 6. The antigen specificity of the clonally expanded peripheral T cells was not determined.

A few counts support this clone. What antigen it recognizes has not been identified. Base qualities are not recorded, but no much larger clone differs from it by a single base. Genomic DNA was isolated from the sorted cells so that the TCRbeta CDR3 region could be sequenced. The immunoSEQ Assay was used to sequence the TCRbeta CDR3 regions. TCRdb stores this immuneACCESS table with in-frame sequences only. Part of the clones is absent; in the studies checked, under half of the shortfall reflects unresolved V genes, and no reason is known for the rest. This sample gives tens of thousands of clones in total; 80% to 85% of them show up just once. The ten largest clonotypes hold around 5% of the sample. The germline V gene encodes CDR1 MGHRA and CDR2 YSYEKL. Compared with germline, V lacks 3 bases and J lacks 4 bases; bases without a gene match: 11. CDR3 length: 16 amino acids, cysteine to phenylalanine. Just the 48-base CDR3 DNA is kept, in frame starting at base 1.

The trial excluded patients who had a history of autoimmune disease or who were on systemic immunosuppression. Peripheral blood for TCR sequencing was collected from all dose cohorts at baseline, on cycle 4 day 1, and on cycle 7 day 1. The samples were taken from a phase I, first-in-human, multicenter, open-label dose-escalation trial of ivuxolimab. Adults with locally advanced or metastatic melanoma, renal cell carcinoma, hepatocellular carcinoma or head and neck squamous cell carcinoma were enrolled in the trial. CD4+ and CD8+ T cells were sorted separately from peripheral blood before TCR sequencing.

The V and J segments used are TRBV4-1 and TRBJ2-7; 8 bases in the middle match TRBD1. The sequencing used CD4+ or CD8+ T cells sorted from blood, collected in a trial of the OX40 agonist ivuxolimab. This clonotype originated in an adult with an advanced solid tumor such as melanoma, head and neck, liver or kidney cancer. The sequence in DNA is TGCGCCAGCAGCCACGAGATGGGGACAGGTGGGTACGAGCAGTACTTC. The resulting protein is CASSHEMGTGGYEQYF.